A single sample gave rise to the 27 T cell receptor beta chains below, sequenced in a study of CD8+CD57+ T cells in acquired aplastic anemia. In patients chosen for sequencing, flow cytometry had shown CD8+CD57+ cell expansion. Genomic DNA served as template for TCR beta VDJ and CDR3 profiling. TCRdb analysed the reads with MiXCR anew, one entry per CDR3 protein. The sample records about 150,000 distinct CDR3 sequences, roughly 50% being singletons. The sequencing input was sorted CD4+, CD8+, or CD8+CD57+ T cells (not recorded which) from PBMCs. The receptors originated from a human donor with aplastic anemia.

The CDR3 region is CASSVEGGNSPLHF. CDR3 DNA sequence: TGTGCCAGCAGCGTAGAGGGCGGGAATTCACCCCTCCACTTT. V and J are TRBV9 and TRBJ1-6; D uncertain. The germline V and J ends were trimmed by 0 bases and 7 bases, with 8 bases remaining between them. This CDR3 region has 14 residues. Germline V gene lookup returns CDR1 SGDLS and CDR2 YYNGEE.

The V call is TRBV19, the J call TRBJ1-2; D not resolved. Germline V gene lookup returns CDR1 LNHDA and CDR2 SQIVND (reference sequence). The ends were cut back, 3 bases at V and 8 bases at J, with 16 bases in the middle. This CDR3 region has 14 residues. The CDR3 DNA reads as TGTGCCAGTAGTATTAACAGTCCAATCAAAGGCTACACCTTC. Translation: CASSINSPIKGYTF. Variable domain in full (rest from reference TRBV19 and TRBJ1-2): DGGITQSPKYLFRKEGQNVTLSCEQNLNHDAMYWYRQDPGQGLRLIYYSQIVNDFQKGDIAEGYSVSREKKESFPLTVTSAQKNPTAFYLCASSINSPIKGYTFGSGTRLTVV.

Many counts were recorded for this clonotype. V and J are TRBV25-1 and TRBJ1-2, with a weak D call TRBD1 (6 bases). Germline V gene lookup returns CDR1 MGHDK and CDR2 SYGVNS. The V gene lost 3 bases and the J gene lost 4 bases, with 18 bases spanning the gap. The CDR3 covers 16 residues. CDR3 protein: CASSDRPTGFGYGYTF. CDR3 in DNA: TGTGCCAGCAGTGACCGCCCTACAGGGTTCGGCTATGGCTACACCTTC.

The chain joins TRBV2 to TRBJ2-7, with a possible D match to TRBD2 (6 bases). CDR1 and CDR2 (germline): SNHLY, FYNNEI. V shed 4 bases and J shed 6 bases, with 10 bases lying between them. The CDR3 is made up of 12 amino acids. The CDR3 DNA reads as TGTGCCAGCAGTGTTGGAGGGACCGAGCAGTACTTC. It yields the protein CASSVGGTEQYF. Together with reference TRBV2 and TRBJ2-7, the CDR3 gives the full variable domain: EPEVTQTPSHQVTQMGQEVILRCVPISNHLYFYWYRQILGQKVEFLVSFYNNEISEKSEIFDDQFSVERPDGSNFTLKIRSTKLEDSAMYFCASSVGGTEQYFGPGTRLTVT.

The J gene is TRBJ2-1, the V gene TRBV25-1, with TRBD2 matching 7 bases. The junction had 11 bases not matched to a gene; V was cut back by 4 bases and J by 14 bases. The CDR3 runs to 13 residues. Per germline, CDR1 MGHDK and CDR2 SYGVNS. This CDR3 reads CASSVHGGREEFF. CDR3 sequence (DNA): TGTGCCAGCAGTGTCCACGGGGGGAGGGAGGAGTTCTTC.

This clonotype was recorded a few times. V and J are TRBV10-3 and TRBJ2-3; D uncertain. Germline V gene data show CDR1 as ENHRY and CDR2 as SYGVKD. V was clipped by 3 bases and J by 3 bases, with 4 bases between them. The CDR3 length is 12 residues. CDR3 nucleotide sequence: TGTGCCATCAGTGACGGAACAGATACGCAGTATTTT. This codes for CAISDGTDTQYF.

The chain joins TRBV10-3 to TRBJ2-5, with TRBD1 as a possible D gene (6 bases). This CDR3 contains 14 residues. V lost 10 bases, J lost 5 bases, and 20 bases lay in between. Germline CDR1 is ENHRY and CDR2 is SYGVKD. The DNA of the CDR3 is TGTGCCAGCAAGGTCTCTAATCAGGGGGAGACCCAGTACTTC. It yields the protein CASKVSNQGETQYF.

The CDR3 nucleotides read TGTGCCAGCAGCCCCTCAACTGAAGCTTTCTTT. Its protein product is CASSPSTEAFF. This chain links TRBV7-9 with TRBJ1-1; D not certain. Germline V gene sequence: CDR1 SEHNR, CDR2 FQNEAQ (reference sequence). Trimming stripped 5 bases from V and 5 bases from J, with 6 bases between. The CDR3 length is 11 residues. Together with reference TRBV7-9 and TRBJ1-1, the CDR3 gives the full variable domain: DTGVSQNPRHKITKRGQNVTFRCDPISEHNRLYWYRQTLGQGPEFLTYFQNEAQLEKSRLLSDRFSAERPKGSFSTLEIQRTEQGDSAMYLCASSPSTEAFFGQGTRLTVV.

With respect to this clonotype: This likely comes from a read error, as the CDR3 has no conserved phenylalanine or tryptophan at its end. The chain is built from TRBV5-1 and TRBJ2-7, with TRBD2 matching 9 bases. Germline CDR1 is SGHRS and CDR2 is YFSETQ. The CDR3 consists of 14 residues. Trimming removed 6 bases from V and 1 base from J; junction bases left unmatched: 5. The CDR3 bases are TGCGCCAGCACTAGCGGGATCTCTTCCTACGAGCAGTACCTC. It is translated as CASTSGISSYEQYL.

The table lists this clonotype with many counts. The chain links TRBV6-5 to TRBJ1-5, with a weak D call TRBD1 (6 bases). Trimming took off 2 bases at V and 11 bases at J, with 16 bases between the two ends. The germline V gene has CDR1 MNHEY and CDR2 SVGAGI. The CDR3 runs to 14 residues. The CDR3 DNA is TGTGCCAGCAGTTACGTGGACAGCGGAACAGCCCAGCATTTT. Protein sequence: CASSYVDSGTAQHF.

This clonotype was observed at least ten times. V usage is TRBV20-1 and J usage is TRBJ1-4, with 8 bases fitting TRBD1. The ends lost 0 bases at V and 8 bases at J; junction bases unmatched: 2. Germline V gene data show CDR1 as DFQATT and CDR2 as SNEGSKA (reference sequence). The CDR3 totals 13 residues. This CDR3 is CSAREGQGEKLFF. The CDR3 region has the DNA TGCAGTGCTAGAGAAGGACAGGGCGAAAAACTGTTTTTT.

In this sample, this clonotype turned up many times. The J gene is TRBJ1-3, the V gene TRBV4-3; 8 bases align to TRBD1. V shed 1 base, J shed 1 base, and the junction held 0 bases outside the gene matches. The CDR3 covers 15 residues. Germline V gene data show CDR1 as LGHNA and CDR2 as YSLEER. The DNA for the CDR3 is TGCGCCAGCAGCCAAGGGACAGGGTCTGGAAACACCATATATTTT. Encoded protein: CASSQGTGSGNTIYF.

The table lists this clonotype with a few counts. The V call is TRBV2, the J call TRBJ2-3, with TRBD2 identical over 8 bases. CDR1 SNHLY and CDR2 FYNNEI come from the germline V gene. J gave up 1 base and V 4 bases, and 7 bases lay outside the gene matches. The CDR3 covers 16 residues. CDR3 nucleotide sequence: TGTGCCAGCAGTGCCATAGCGGGAACTCGCACAGATACGCAGTATTTT. Its protein is CASSAIAGTRTDTQYF.

There are many counts of this clonotype. The chain is built from TRBV4-1 and TRBJ2-7, with 9 bases identical to TRBD2. J lost 3 bases, V lost 5 bases, and 11 bases had no gene match. Germline CDR1 is MGHRA and CDR2 is YSYEKL. The CDR3 loop spans 16 amino acids. Written as DNA, the CDR3 is TGCGCCAGCAGCGAAGGGCCTACTAGCGGGTTCTACGAGCAGTACTTC. Amino acids: CASSEGPTSGFYEQYF.

This clonotype was counted between two and nine times. The chain is built from TRBV6-1 and TRBJ1-4; a weak D match, TRBD1 (6 bases). The germline V and J ends were trimmed by 6 bases and 0 bases, with 8 bases remaining between them. The germline gives CDR1 MNHNS, CDR2 SASEGT. The CDR3 totals 14 residues. CDR3 sequence: CASSDRTTNEKLFF. The CDR3 nucleotides are TGTGCCAGCAGCGACAGGACAACTAATGAAAAACTGTTTTTT.

The gene calls are TRBV15 and TRBJ2-1; maybe TRBD1 (6 bases). V lost 3 bases to trimming and J lost 15 bases, with 18 bases between them. Germline V lookup: CDR1 LNHNV, CDR2 YYDKDF (reference sequence). The CDR3 is made up of 13 amino acids. The CDR3 loop reads CATSSNSVGRGFF. CDR3 in DNA: TGTGCCACCAGCAGTAATTCGGTGGGCAGGGGGTTCTTC.

The sample holds many counts of this clonotype. This chain links TRBV19 with TRBJ2-7; TRBD1 aligns across 9 bases. With V trimmed by 6 bases and J by 5 bases, 8 bases remained unmatched. The CDR3 covers 14 residues. CDR1 is LNHDA and CDR2 is SQIVND in the germline V gene (reference sequence). The CDR3 DNA reads as TGTGCCAGTAGCGTGGGACAGGGAGGGGACGAGCAGTACTTC. Protein product: CASSVGQGGDEQYF.

This clonotype showed up just a few times. V usage is TRBV27 and J usage is TRBJ2-5; tentative D call: TRBD2 (5 bases). Germline CDR1 MNHEY, CDR2 SMNVEV (reference sequence). Trimming shortened V by 2 bases and J by 2 bases, and 9 bases separated the two germline ends. CDR3 length: 14 residues. The CDR3 spells CASSLRRTQETQYF. Here the CDR3 DNA reads TGTGCCAGCAGTTTAAGGAGGACGCAAGAGACCCAGTACTTC.

This clonotype came up a few times. Being one base from a much bigger clone, this may be a read error. The genes are TRBV5-1 and TRBJ1-2, with D possibly matching TRBD1 (5 bases). Trimming left V 6 bases short and J 12 bases short, with 15 bases between. The germline gives CDR1 SGHRS, CDR2 YFSETQ. The CDR3 has 11 residues. The CDR3 protein is CASNGGAGHTF. The CDR3 DNA is TGCGCCAGCAACGGCGGGGCCGGCCACACCTTC.

The chain is built from TRBV15 and TRBJ2-5; TRBD2 matches 11 bases. The CDR3 spans 16 residues. Trimming cost V 0 bases and J 4 bases; bases outside gene matches: 4. Germline V gene lookup returns CDR1 LNHNV and CDR2 YYDKDF (reference sequence). This CDR3 reads CATSRERLAGGETQYF. As DNA, the CDR3 is TGTGCCACCAGCAGAGAGAGGCTAGCGGGAGGAGAGACCCAGTACTTC.

This chain links TRBV5-1 with TRBJ2-7; D assignment may be TRBD1 or TRBD2 (5 bases each). Germline V CDR1 and CDR2: SGHRS, YFSETQ. V was cut by 7 bases and J by 4 bases, with 15 bases left in between. The CDR3 covers 13 residues. CDR3 sequence reads: CASAFGGSYEQYF. The CDR3 coding sequence is TGCGCCAGCGCCTTTGGGGGTTCGTACGAGCAGTACTTC.

This chain uses TRBV11-2 with TRBJ1-6, with D maybe TRBD1 (5 bases). Trimming left V 6 bases short and J 9 bases short, with 21 bases between. CDR1 is SGHAT, CDR2 FQNNGV, per germline. The CDR3 is 16 residues long. The CDR3 DNA is TGTGCCAGCAGTCGAACGGGTCAGGGTATAGGTTCACCCCTCCACTTT. Residues: CASSRTGQGIGSPLHF.

The sample holds many counts of this clonotype. V usage is TRBV7-3 and J usage is TRBJ1-1, with TRBD1 as a possible D gene (6 bases). Trimming pared 5 bases from V and 8 bases from J, leaving 9 bases between. Germline lookup yields CDR1 SGHTA and CDR2 FQGTGA. This CDR3 is 11 amino acids long. DNA for the CDR3: TGTGCCAGCAGCAATGGACAGGAAGCTTTCTTT. As protein: CASSNGQEAFF.

This clonotype has a handful of counts. Since a much larger clone is just one base distant, this may be a read error. This sequence joins TRBV4-1 and TRBJ1-2; TRBD1 is a possible D gene (6 bases). Per the germline V gene, CDR1 is MGHRA and CDR2 is YSYEKL. This CDR3 region has 15 residues. CDR3 coding DNA: TGCGCCAGCAGCCAAGATCCGCGGGGGCGAACCGGCTACGCCTTC. Translated: CASSQDPRGRTGYAF.

This clonotype occurred many times. The chain uses TRBV5-1 and TRBJ1-4; weak D call: TRBD1 (5 bases). Germline assignment: CDR1 SGHRS and CDR2 YFSETQ. The V end was cut by 6 bases, the J end by 8 bases, with 14 bases between. The CDR3 is 13 amino acids. In DNA form, the CDR3 reads TGCGCCAGCACCGGGGGGGGGGACGAAAAACTGTTTTTT. The encoded protein is CASTGGGDEKLFF. The variable domain in full, completed from reference TRBV5-1 and TRBJ1-4, reads KAGVTQTPRYLIKTRGQQVTLSCSPISGHRSVSWYQQTPGQGLQFLFEYFSETQRNKGNFPGRFSGRQFSNSRSEMNVSTLELGDSALYLCASTGGGDEKLFFGSGTQLSVL.

V usage is TRBV15 and J usage is TRBJ2-1; the match to TRBD2 covers 8 bases. Trimming removed 1 base from V and 6 bases from J; junction bases left unmatched: 8. The CDR3 contains 16 residues. Germline V gene lookup returns CDR1 LNHNV and CDR2 YYDKDF (reference sequence). CDR3 coding DNA: TGTGCCACCAGCAGAGGTGATTCTAGCGGGCTCAATGAGCAGTTCTTC. As protein: CATSRGDSSGLNEQFF.

This clonotype was recorded many times. This clone may be a read error of a much larger clone one base away. The conserved phenylalanine or tryptophan normally closing the CDR3 is absent here, so this likely arose from a read error. The rearrangement joins TRBV10-2 to TRBJ1-1, with D maybe TRBD1 (5 bases). Trimming took off 8 bases at V and 0 bases at J, with 13 bases between the two ends. Germline-derived CDR1 and CDR2 are WSHSY and SAAADI. The CDR3 contains 14 residues. CDR3 in DNA: TGCGCCAGCGGGCAGGGATCCATGAACACTGAAGCTTTCCTT. Amino acids: CASGQGSMNTEAFL.